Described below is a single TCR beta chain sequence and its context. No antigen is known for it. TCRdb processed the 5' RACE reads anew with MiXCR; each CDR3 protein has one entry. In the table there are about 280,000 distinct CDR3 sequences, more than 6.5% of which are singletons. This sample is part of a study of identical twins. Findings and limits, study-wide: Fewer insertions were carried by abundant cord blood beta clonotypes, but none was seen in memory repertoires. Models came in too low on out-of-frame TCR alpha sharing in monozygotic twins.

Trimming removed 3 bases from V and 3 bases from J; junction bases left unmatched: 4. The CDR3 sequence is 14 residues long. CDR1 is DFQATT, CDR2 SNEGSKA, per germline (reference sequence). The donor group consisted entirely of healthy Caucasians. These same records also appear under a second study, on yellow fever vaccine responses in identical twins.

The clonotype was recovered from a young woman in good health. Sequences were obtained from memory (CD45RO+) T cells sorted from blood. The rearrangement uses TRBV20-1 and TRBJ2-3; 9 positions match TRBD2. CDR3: CSARPLAGTDTQYF. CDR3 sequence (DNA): TGCAGTGCTAGGCCGCTAGCGGGGACAGATACGCAGTATTTT.